The T cell receptor (beta chain) described here comes from a study of shared T cell receptors in the human thymus. From germline, CDR1 is MNHEY and CDR2 SMNVEV (reference sequence). The CDR3 is 11 amino acids. Trimming stripped 7 bases from V and 2 bases from J, with 5 bases between. TCRdb keeps only in-frame clones here, not all; method: immunoSEQ multiplex PCR. Of under 450,000 clones listed, 95% are singletons. The TCR comes from a human donor. This sequence joins TRBV27 and TRBJ2-5; no firm D call. Sequences were obtained from thymocytes. For the CDR3, the DNA is TGTGCCAGCACCAATCAAGAGACCCAGTACTTC. Its translation: CASTNQETQYF.